This entry lists 13 T cell receptor beta chains sequenced from one sample in a study of metastatic and nonmetastatic thyroid tumors. TCRdb re-called the PCR reads via MiXCR. The repertoire has about 38,000 clones, more than 45% of them found once; the top ten carry roughly 25%. All patients were untreated before thyroid surgery. The specimen sequenced was tumor tissue. These receptors originate from a male donor with papillary thyroid cancer or a benign thyroid nodule (not recorded which). Some clones in this sample may be carry-over from other donors' samples.

The J gene is TRBJ2-7, the V gene TRBV5-1; the match to TRBD1 covers 10 bases. Per the germline V gene, CDR1 is SGHRS and CDR2 is YFSETQ. V lost 4 bases and J lost 2; bases outside the gene matches: 12. CDR3 size: 17 residues. CDR3 sequence: CASSLGTGDSYTYEQYF. The DNA of the CDR3 is TGCGCCAGCAGCCTCGGGACAGGGGACAGTTATACCTACGAGCAGTACTTC.

The chain uses TRBV7-8 and TRBJ1-2; 7 nucleotides align to TRBD1. Germline-derived CDR1 and CDR2 are SGHVS and FQNEAQ. This CDR3 region has 17 residues. V shed 5 bases, J shed 0 bases, and the junction held 12 bases outside the gene matches. The CDR3 nucleotides are TGTGCCAGCAGCAAAGGGGCCAGGGGGATTTCTAACTATGGCTACACCTTC. This translates into CASSKGARGISNYGYTF.

This chain connects TRBV12-3 or TRBV12-4 to TRBJ2-2; D might be TRBD2 (5 bases). This CDR3 comprises 13 residues. Trimming took off 3 bases at V and 4 bases at J, with 6 bases between the two ends. Written as DNA, the CDR3 is TGTGCCAGCAGTTTCCGGGGCACCGGGGAGCTGTTTTTT. Amino acids: CASSFRGTGELFF.

This chain connects TRBV7-8 to TRBJ2-6; perhaps TRBD1 as D (5 bases). This CDR3 is 14 amino acids long. Germline lookup yields CDR1 SGHVS and CDR2 FQNEAQ. Trimming left V 8 bases short and J 2 bases short, with 10 bases between. The CDR3 spells CASAGYTGANVLTF. Written as DNA, the CDR3 is TGTGCCAGCGCAGGGTACACTGGGGCCAACGTCCTGACTTTC.

The chain carries TRBV4-1 and TRBJ2-7; the D is unclear. The CDR3 has 14 amino acids. The V end was cut by 4 bases, the J end by 3 bases, with 13 bases between. CDR1 and CDR2 from the germline V gene are MGHRA and YSYEKL. The CDR3 DNA reads TGCGCCAGCAGCCCCCAAGTTCGATACTACGAGCAGTACTTC. Amino acid sequence: CASSPQVRYYEQYF.

This chain uses TRBV12-3 or TRBV12-4 with TRBJ1-5; perhaps TRBD1 as D (5 bases). This CDR3 region has 15 residues. Trimming took off 6 bases at V and 0 bases at J, with 12 bases between the two ends. The CDR3 sequence: CASSPGPNSNQPQHF. The CDR3 nucleotides are TGTGCCAGCAGCCCGGGGCCAAATAGCAATCAGCCCCAGCATTTT.

The CDR3 coding sequence is TGCAGCGTTGAACAGGGCGGGGGAGCTTTCTTT. Translating it yields CSVEQGGGAFF. The genes are TRBV29-1 and TRBJ1-1; TRBD1 is a possible D gene (5 bases). The CDR3 loop spans 11 amino acids. From germline, CDR1 is SQVTM and CDR2 ANQGSEA. The germline V and J ends were trimmed by 2 bases and 10 bases, with 11 bases remaining between them.

By share of the sample, this clone is large. The chain links TRBV20-1 to TRBJ1-5; 7 bases line up with TRBD1. J gave up 3 bases and V 4 bases, and 6 bases lay outside the gene matches. The CDR3 spans 14 residues. Germline assignment: CDR1 DFQATT and CDR2 SNEGSKA (reference sequence). The CDR3 coding sequence is TGCAGTGCTAAGGCCGGGACAGACAATCAGCCCCAGCATTTT. Translation gives CSAKAGTDNQPQHF.

The sample holds a few counts of this clone. The CDR3, as DNA: TGTGCCAGCAACATCCGGGACAGGGTCCTCTACGAGCAGTACTTC. This translates into CASNIRDRVLYEQYF. The chain joins TRBV28 to TRBJ2-7, with 9 nucleotides matching TRBD1. With V trimmed by 7 bases and J by 3 bases, 10 bases remained unmatched. The CDR3 totals 15 residues. Looked up from germline, CDR1 is MDHEN and CDR2 is SYDVKM. The variable domain in full, with the rest retrieved from reference TRBV28 and TRBJ2-7, is DVKVTQSSRYLVKRTGEKVFLECVQDMDHENMFWYRQDPGLGLRLIYFSYDVKMKEKGDIPEGYSVSREKKERFSLILESASTNQTSMYLCASNIRDRVLYEQYFGPGTRLTVT.

This clone was seen only a few times. This rearrangement joins TRBV27 to TRBJ2-7; 8 bases agree with TRBD2. The CDR3 runs 16 residues. V lost 2 bases, J lost 4 bases, and 10 bases stayed unmatched. Germline V CDR1 and CDR2: MNHEY, SMNVEV (reference sequence). This chain's CDR3 is CASSLSASGSWYEQYF. CDR3 sequence (DNA): TGTGCCAGCAGTTTAAGTGCGAGCGGGAGTTGGTACGAGCAGTACTTC.

The chain combines TRBV5-1 with TRBJ1-6; tentative D call: TRBD1 (6 bases). The CDR3 contains 17 residues. Germline CDR1 SGHRS, CDR2 YFSETQ. V lost 0 bases and J lost 3, with 13 bases in between. The CDR3, as DNA: TGCGCCAGCAGCTTGGGCGAGAAGGACAGCTATAATTCACCCCTCCACTTT. Protein sequence: CASSLGEKDSYNSPLHF.

This clone was detected a few times. Here the CDR3 reads CASSMVAGAGDTQYF. For the CDR3, the DNA is TGTGCCAGTAGTATGGTAGCGGGAGCAGGAGATACGCAGTATTTT. This chain connects TRBV19 to TRBJ2-3, with 9 bases identical to TRBD2. Germline values: CDR1 LNHDA, CDR2 SQIVND (reference sequence). The CDR3 has 15 residues. V lost 3 bases, J lost 5 bases, and 6 bases stayed unmatched.

This clone occurred a few times. The V call is TRBV5-1, the J call TRBJ2-3; D is undetermined. CDR3 size: 13 residues. V was clipped by 1 base and J by 4 bases, with 7 bases between them. Germline V lookup: CDR1 SGHRS, CDR2 YFSETQ. This CDR3 is CASSLMAADTQYF. The CDR3 coding sequence is TGCGCCAGCAGCTTGATGGCCGCAGATACGCAGTATTTT.